One T cell receptor (beta chain) is described in this entry. At one end, the junction sequence differs from germline, possibly due to a read error. This specimen comes from a study of tumor-infiltrating lymphocytes in primary liver carcinoma. Extraction of RNA together with DNA used roughly 19-31 mg of unsorted bulk tissue. Priming with a constant-region primer yielded TCR beta cDNA from about 480 ng total RNA. It was through three nested multiplex PCR rounds of slightly modified ARM-PCR that TCR beta libraries arose. TCRdb reprocessed the multiplex PCR reads via MiXCR and lists one record per CDR3 protein. This table has over 45,000 distinct CDR3 sequences, less than 85% appearing once. This TCR came from a man aged 35 to 55 with primary liver carcinoma and hepatitis B virus infection. The specimen was liver tumor tissue from sampling region 5. Subset here: tumor region T5, tumor centre.

For the CDR3, the DNA is TGTACCGGCAGCCAAGCGGGGGACTTGACCCTGTTTTCCTTC. This sequence encodes CTGSQAGDLTLFSF. The rearrangement links TRBV4-2 to TRBJ2-7; the match to TRBD2 covers 8 bases. Germline assignment: CDR1 LGHNA and CDR2 YNFKEQ. The CDR3 contains 14 residues.